Presented here are 21 T cell receptor beta chains from one specimen sequenced in a study of CXCR3-negative and CXCR3-positive naive CD8 T cells. Study-wide results and limits: The TRB CDR3s that CXCR3-positive naive cells carried were more hydrophobic than those of CXCR3-negative naive cells.

Their antigens are not known. The study made its TRB cDNA libraries by 5' RACE, adding UMI labels. With the 5' RACE reads reprocessed, TCRdb shows one record per CDR3 protein and no DNA. Its table records over 50,000 distinct CDR3 sequences. Sequenced input: naive CXCR3+ CD8+ T cells from blood. Sample subset: CD45RO-CCR7+CD27+CD95- naive CD8+ T cells expressing CXCR3 (TNR3+). These receptors all come from a human donor in good health. Some clones in this sample may be carry-over from other donors' samples.

V is TRBV7-3 and J is TRBJ1-1; the TRBD1 assignment by TCRdb is unverifiable without DNA. Germline-derived CDR1 and CDR2 are SGHTA and FQGTGA. The CDR3 sequence is 14 residues long. The CDR3 region is CASRGQGMNTEAFF.

This chain joins TRBV19 and TRBJ2-1; TCRdb proposes TRBD2, but this gene call is untestable without DNA. The CDR3 extends over 13 amino acids. Looked up from germline, CDR1 is LNHDA and CDR2 is SQIVND (reference sequence). CDR3 loop: CASSISGYNEQFF.

This CDR3 reads CATREGGTEAFF. The chain uses TRBV19 and TRBJ1-1. CDR3 length: 12 residues. The V gene's germline CDR1 is LNHDA and CDR2 SQIVND (reference sequence).

The rearrangement links TRBV7-2 to TRBJ2-7; TCRdb designates TRBD2, a call that cannot be tested without DNA. The CDR3 contains 13 residues. CDR1 is SGHTA and CDR2 is FQGNSA in the germline V gene. CDR3 in amino acids: CASRGDYFVEQYF.

J is TRBJ1-5 and V is TRBV3-2. TRBV3-2 is a listed pseudogene. This CDR3 spans 16 amino acids. The CDR3 region is CASSQRPQGGVQPEHF.

This chain links TRBV5-1 with TRBJ1-2; TCRdb names TRBD1, which stays unverified in the absence of DNA. Germline V lookup: CDR1 SGHRS, CDR2 YFSETQ. This CDR3 comprises 16 residues. The CDR3 region is CASSLPPQGINYGYTF.

This sequence joins TRBV14 and TRBJ2-1; there is no DNA to check the TCRdb D call of TRBD1. The CDR3 runs to 17 residues. CDR1 and CDR2 from the germline V gene are SGHDN and FVKESK. The CDR3 here is CASSQVGFGQGANEQFF.

The gene calls are TRBV6-5 and TRBJ2-3. CDR1 MNHEY and CDR2 SVGAGI come from the germline V gene. CDR3 length: 14 amino acids. CDR3 amino acids: CASSFDDAADTQYF.

The chain joins TRBV28 to TRBJ1-2. Germline values: CDR1 MDHEN, CDR2 SYDVKM. The CDR3 contains 13 residues. This CDR3 reads CASSLWGRYGYTF.

The chain uses TRBV20-1 and TRBJ2-7. Germline V gene lookup returns CDR1 DFQATT and CDR2 SNEGSKA (reference sequence). The CDR3 has 13 residues. The CDR3 sequence is CSARGSSSYEQYF.

The CDR3 sequence: CSARVRAGMETQYF. The chain links TRBV20-1 to TRBJ2-5; TCRdb reports TRBD2, a call that lacks DNA to check it against. CDR3 length: 14 amino acids. The germline V gene has CDR1 DFQATT and CDR2 SNEGSKA (reference sequence).

V gene TRBV28 combines with J gene TRBJ2-7; TCRdb names TRBD2, which stays unverified in the absence of DNA. CDR1 is MDHEN, CDR2 SYDVKM, per germline. CDR3 size: 14 residues. The CDR3 sequence: CATSLRAFSYEQYF.

V gene TRBV29-1 combines with J gene TRBJ2-7. The CDR3 loop spans 13 amino acids. Germline loops: CDR1 SQVTM, CDR2 ANQGSEA. The chain's CDR3 is CSVGADNAYEQYF.

This chain links TRBV15 with TRBJ2-7. The length of the CDR3 is 15 residues. CDR1 is LNHNV, CDR2 YYDKDF, per germline (reference sequence). CDR3 residues: CATSRDFTGLYEQYF.

V is TRBV14 and J is TRBJ2-7; TCRdb's assignment of TRBD1 cannot be checked, as there is no DNA. The CDR3 extends over 14 amino acids. The germline gives CDR1 SGHDN, CDR2 FVKESK. CDR3 in amino acids: CASSQGTGAHEQYF.

This chain uses TRBV12-5 with TRBJ2-3; TCRdb picks TRBD1, but there is no DNA to check that call. CDR1 is LGHNT, CDR2 FRNRAP, per germline. The CDR3 runs 16 residues. The CDR3 loop reads CASGLAAGGSTDTQYF.

The CDR3: CASTLTGNTEAFF. This chain connects TRBV5-1 to TRBJ1-1; TCRdb outputs TRBD1, but without DNA this stays unchecked. The germline V gene encodes CDR1 SGHRS and CDR2 YFSETQ. The CDR3 is made up of 13 amino acids.

This chain joins TRBV12-3 or TRBV12-4 and TRBJ2-7; TCRdb's assignment of TRBD1 cannot be checked, as there is no DNA. This CDR3 comprises 13 residues. The CDR3 loop is CASSPPGVGEQYF.

The chain combines TRBV29-1 with TRBJ1-2; TCRdb gives TRBD1 as the D gene, but with no DNA this cannot be confirmed. The CDR3 sequence is 13 residues long. Germline V CDR1 and CDR2: SQVTM, ANQGSEA. CDR3 region: CSVVDRSWYGYTF. Supplemented by reference TRBV29-1 and TRBJ1-2, the full variable domain reads SAVISQKPSRDICQRGTSLTIQCQVDSQVTMMFWYRQQPGQSLTLIATANQGSEATYESGFVIDKFPISRPNLTFSTLTVSNMSPEDSSIYLCSVVDRSWYGYTFGSGTRLTVV.

This rearrangement joins TRBV19 to TRBJ2-7; TCRdb outputs TRBD2, but without DNA this stays unchecked. Germline CDR1 and CDR2: LNHDA and SQIVND (reference sequence). The CDR3 spans 17 residues. CDR3 protein: CASSGTSGPSSSYEQYF.

The rearrangement joins TRBV4-3 to TRBJ1-4. The CDR3 is 16 residues long. Germline V CDR1 and CDR2: LGHNA, YSLEER. Here the CDR3 reads CASSQDLGATNEKLFF.